One sample yielded the 9 T cell receptor beta chains listed below, sequenced in a study of PD-1 blockade in classical Hodgkin lymphoma. The protocol was immunoSEQ multiplex PCR, while the TCRdb copy is restricted to in-frame clones and leaves out a portion. The sample lists 40,000 to 50,000 clones, around 75% seen once, with around 24% in the top ten. There was relapse after autologous stem cell transplantation in every patient, and there was variation in brentuximab vedotin exposure. Sequencing was performed on peripheral blood mononuclear cells (PBMCs), taken at baseline. These receptors all come from a human donor with classical Hodgkin lymphoma.

The J gene is TRBJ2-7, the V gene TRBV7-9; D remains unclear. There are 15 residues in the CDR3. Germline CDR1 reads SEHNR; CDR2 reads FQNEAQ (reference sequence). V lost 2 bases and J 0 bases, leaving 11 bases between the germline ends. The CDR3 DNA follows: TGTGCCAGCAGCTTAAGGGCCCAAGCCTCCTACGAGCAGTACTTC. Amino acid sequence: CASSLRAQASYEQYF. Looking up the rest from reference TRBV7-9 and TRBJ2-7 gives the full variable domain: DTGVSQNPRHKITKRGQNVTFRCDPISEHNRLYWYRQTLGQGPEFLTYFQNEAQLEKSRLLSDRFSAERPKGSFSTLEIQRTEQGDSAMYLCASSLRAQASYEQYFGPGTRLTVT.

This chain links TRBV27 with TRBJ1-2; 10 positions match TRBD1. V was pared by 6 bases and J by 7 bases, with 17 bases of the junction left unmatched. The CDR3 extends over 17 amino acids. Germline assignment: CDR1 MNHEY and CDR2 SMNVEV (reference sequence). The CDR3 loop is CASRLEAGTGAIAGYTF. Here the CDR3 DNA reads TGTGCCAGCAGACTCGAGGCGGGGACAGGGGCTATCGCTGGCTACACCTTC.

The chain has TRBV6-1 and TRBJ2-7; TRBD1 aligns across 10 bases. The CDR3 has 14 amino acids. Trimming at V came to 4 bases and at J to 2 bases, leaving 2 bases not matched to a gene. The germline V gene encodes CDR1 MNHNS and CDR2 SASEGT. The CDR3 protein is CASSVDRGPYEQYF. CDR3 DNA: TGTGCCAGCAGTGTTGACAGGGGGCCCTACGAGCAGTACTTC.

The chain employs TRBV11-2 and TRBJ2-5; TRBD2 aligns across 12 bases. V lost 2 bases to trimming and J lost 5 bases; unmatched junction nucleotides: 3. The CDR3 extends over 15 amino acids. Germline assignment: CDR1 SGHAT and CDR2 FQNNGV. The CDR3 DNA reads as TGTGCCAGCAGCTTACTAGCGGGAGGGGCGGAGACCCAGTACTTC. It codes for CASSLLAGGAETQYF.

The gene calls are TRBV11-2 and TRBJ2-7; 11 positions match TRBD2. With 2 bases clipped from V and 3 bases from J, the junction kept 6 bases outside the gene matches. This CDR3 contains 16 residues. The germline gives CDR1 SGHAT, CDR2 FQNNGV. CDR3 nucleotides: TGTGCCAGCAGCTTATTGGCCGGGACTAGCGGCTACGAGCAGTACTTC. It specifies CASSLLAGTSGYEQYF.

This clone was found a few times. The chain has TRBV7-2 and TRBJ2-7, with D hard to call. V was shortened by 1 base and J by 2 bases, with 6 bases between the two germline ends. Per germline, CDR1 SGHTA and CDR2 FQGNSA. The CDR3 covers 13 residues. The CDR3 sequence is CASSLVRTYEQYF. The DNA for the CDR3 is TGTGCCAGCAGCTTAGTAAGGACCTACGAGCAGTACTTC.

This rearrangement joins TRBV10-3 to TRBJ1-3, with D possibly being TRBD1 (6 bases). Trimming stripped 3 bases from V and 0 bases from J, with 12 bases between. Germline CDR1 is ENHRY and CDR2 is SYGVKD. The CDR3 has 16 residues. The DNA for the CDR3 is TGTGCCATCAGTGAACGGGACACCAACTCTGGAAACACCATATATTTT. This codes for CAISERDTNSGNTIYF.

The chain employs TRBV9 and TRBJ2-1; D is possibly TRBD1 or TRBD2 (5 bases each). Germline V gene data show CDR1 as SGDLS and CDR2 as YYNGEE. The CDR3 extends over 14 amino acids. Trimming shortened V by 2 bases and J by 9 bases, and 15 bases separated the two germline ends. The CDR3 nucleotides are TGTGCCAGCAGCGTCCCGGAGGATCAGGGTGAGCAGTTCTTC. It codes for CASSVPEDQGEQFF.

J is TRBJ2-1 and V is TRBV7-3; D perhaps matches TRBD2 (6 bases). The CDR3 runs to 14 residues. Germline CDR1 reads SGHTA; CDR2 reads FQGTGA. V was pared by 5 bases and J by 12 bases, with 20 bases between. The CDR3 region is CASSETTSPIVQFF. The CDR3 coding sequence is TGTGCCAGCAGCGAAACGACTAGTCCTATAGTGCAGTTCTTC. The entire variable domain, with the rest obtained from reference TRBV7-3 and TRBJ2-1, is as follows: GAGVSQTPSNKVTEKGKYVELRCDPISGHTALYWYRQSLGQGPEFLIYFQGTGAADDSGLPNDRFFAVRPEGSVSTLKIQRTERGDSAVYLCASSETTSPIVQFFGPGTRLTVL.